Listed here is a single T cell receptor (beta chain). V was pared by 1 base and J by 2 bases, with 4 bases of the junction left unmatched. The CDR3 runs 15 residues. Germline CDR1 is SGHTA and CDR2 is FQGNSA. These data originate in a study of OX40 agonist ivuxolimab in advanced cancers. TCRdb's copy holds only in-frame clones and misses some; the assay was immunoSEQ multiplex PCR. The sample includes some 80,000 clones, 85% to 90% of them seen just once. The rearrangement links TRBV7-2 to TRBJ2-7; 8 bases map to TRBD1. The source was CD4+ or CD8+ T cells sorted from blood, collected in a trial of the OX40 agonist ivuxolimab. The TCR originated in an adult with an advanced solid tumor such as melanoma, head and neck, liver or kidney cancer. The CDR3 region has the DNA TGTGCCAGCAGCTTAGGAGGACAGGGCCCCTACGAGCAGTACTTC. Translating it yields CASSLGGQGPYEQYF.